The 22 T cell receptor beta chains presented below share a single source sample, sequenced in a study of T-cell memory formation after mild COVID-19. MiXCR, applied by TCRdb to the 5' RACE reads, yields one record per CDR3 protein. Of hundreds of thousands of distinct CDR3 sequences in the sample, around 25% are singletons; the top ten hold around 12%. Sequenced sample: PBMCs or a T cell subset sorted from them (not recorded which). The receptors here all came from an adult woman who had mild COVID-19 (a few samples of this study predate the infection). Cell type and time point are not known.

This clonotype was counted at least ten times. V and J are TRBV7-2 and TRBJ2-3; a weak D match, TRBD2 (6 bases). V was trimmed by 0 bases and J by 6 bases, leaving 7 bases between them. Germline CDR1 SGHTA, CDR2 FQGNSA. This CDR3 comprises 13 residues. The CDR3 DNA reads TGTGCCAGCAGCTTAGCTAGCGGCGATACGCAGTATTTT. The encoded protein is CASSLASGDTQYF.

The V gene is TRBV11-1, the J gene TRBJ2-7; D is unclear. Per the germline V gene, CDR1 is SGHAT and CDR2 is FQDESV (reference sequence). The V end was cut by 5 bases, the J end by 0 bases, with 11 bases between. CDR3 size: 14 residues. This CDR3 is CASSTYSSSYEQYV. CDR3 bases: TGTGCCAGCAGCACATATTCGAGCTCCTACGAGCAGTACGTC.

This chain uses TRBV12-3 or TRBV12-4 with TRBJ1-1; 7 bases are a match to TRBD1. The V and J ends lost 7 bases and 5 bases, in that order; junction bases with no gene match: 13. The CDR3 sequence is 15 residues long. CDR3 sequence: CASILTGRDLTEAFF. CDR3 sequence (DNA): TGTGCCAGCATCCTGACAGGGCGGGATTTGACTGAAGCTTTCTTT.

This clonotype was counted between two and nine times. The chain couples TRBV20-1 to TRBJ1-2; D gene unclear. This CDR3 has 12 amino acids. Germline assignment: CDR1 DFQATT and CDR2 SNEGSKA (reference sequence). V dropped 5 bases and J dropped 7 bases, with 14 bases sitting between them. The DNA for the CDR3 is TGCAGTGCTTATGACGGCGCGGGTGGCTACACCTTC. Translating it yields CSAYDGAGGYTF.

V gene TRBV9 combines with J gene TRBJ2-3, with a tentative D call TRBD2 (6 bases). CDR3 length: 14 amino acids. The germline CDR1 and CDR2 sequences are SGDLS and YYNGEE. Trimming removed 0 bases from V and 6 bases from J, with 11 bases in between. The CDR3 DNA sequence: TGTGCCAGCAGCGTAGGGGACTCAGGGGATACGCAGTATTTT. This sequence encodes CASSVGDSGDTQYF. The entire variable domain, with the rest obtained from reference TRBV9 and TRBJ2-3, is as follows: DSGVTQTPKHLITATGQRVTLRCSPRSGDLSVYWYQQSLDQGLQFLIQYYNGEERAKGNILERFSAQQFPDLHSELNLSSLELGDSALYFCASSVGDSGDTQYFGPGTRLTVL.

The chain combines TRBV12-3 or TRBV12-4 with TRBJ2-1; TRBD2 is a possible D gene (5 bases). The germline V and J ends were trimmed by 1 base and 8 bases, with 15 bases remaining between them. This CDR3 has 15 residues. CDR3 coding DNA: TGTGCCAGCAGTTTAGGTGGTACTCCCGGGGATGAGCAGTTCTTC. Encoded protein: CASSLGGTPGDEQFF.

This clonotype was counted only a few times. This chain links TRBV14 with TRBJ1-2, with D possibly being TRBD1 (5 bases). Germline CDR1 is SGHDN and CDR2 is FVKESK. CDR3 size: 13 residues. V lost 2 bases, J lost 6 bases, and 10 bases lay in between. CDR3 sequence (DNA): TGTGCCAGCAGCCAATGGGGGTTTGATGGCTACACCTTC. It codes for CASSQWGFDGYTF.

The chain links TRBV20-1 to TRBJ2-7; no clear D. V lost 3 bases and J 2 bases, leaving 11 bases between the germline ends. The germline gives CDR1 DFQATT, CDR2 SNEGSKA (reference sequence). The CDR3 consists of 13 residues. CDR3 DNA: TGCAGTGCTAGTGCGGCGGTAACCTACGAGCAGTACTTC. This encodes CSASAAVTYEQYF.

The V gene is TRBV20-1, the J gene TRBJ1-5; 9 bases line up with TRBD1. The J segment lost 5 bases and the V segment lost 4 bases, leaving 3 bases of the junction unmatched. CDR1 and CDR2 (germline): DFQATT, SNEGSKA (reference sequence). This CDR3 spans 13 amino acids. CDR3 DNA sequence: TGCAGTGCTAAGGGACAGGGTGATCAGCCCCAGCATTTT. Encoded protein: CSAKGQGDQPQHF.

The gene calls are TRBV5-4 and TRBJ2-1; 9 nucleotides align to TRBD1. V dropped 4 bases and J dropped 8; count of bases not matched to a gene: 10. Germline V gives CDR1 SGHNT, CDR2 YYREEE (reference sequence). This CDR3 region has 15 residues. CDR3 coding DNA: TGTGCCAGCAGCAGGAGGGACAGGGTAAGAGATGAGCAGTTCTTC. Amino acids: CASSRRDRVRDEQFF.

This clonotype came up a few times. J is TRBJ2-2 and V is TRBV4-1; D gene unclear. Deletions cut 7 bases from V and 5 bases from J, with 8 bases between. CDR1 MGHRA and CDR2 YSYEKL come from the germline V gene. CDR3 length: 12 residues. The CDR3 reads CASIDATGELFF. Written as DNA, the CDR3 is TGCGCCAGCATTGATGCGACCGGGGAGCTGTTTTTT.

This clonotype was recorded many times. CDR3 in amino acids: CSAPLSSILETQYF. CDR3 DNA: TGCAGTGCTCCCCTTTCCTCTATCTTGGAGACCCAGTACTTC. This chain uses TRBV20-1 with TRBJ2-5; no clear D. Trimming stripped 5 bases from V and 5 bases from J, with 18 bases between. From germline, CDR1 is DFQATT and CDR2 SNEGSKA (reference sequence). This CDR3 has 14 residues.

CDR3 nucleotides: TGTGCCAGCAGTTGGGGACAGGGGACAACTAATGAAAAACTGTTTTTT. This codes for CASSWGQGTTNEKLFF. This chain uses TRBV6-5 with TRBJ1-4; 10 positions agree with TRBD1. This CDR3 spans 16 amino acids. Germline V gene data show CDR1 as MNHEY and CDR2 as SVGAGI. J was trimmed by 0 bases and V by 4 bases; bases with no gene match: 2.

The chain recombines TRBV11-3 with TRBJ2-2, with D perhaps matching TRBD1 (5 bases). Deletions cut 5 bases from V and 1 base from J, with 11 bases between. CDR1 SGHNT and CDR2 YENEEA come from the germline V gene. The CDR3 runs 15 residues. The CDR3 DNA reads as TGTGCCAGCAGCAGTTTAAGGGGGAACACCGGGGAGCTGTTTTTT. Protein product: CASSSLRGNTGELFF.

A few counts support this clonotype. This chain uses TRBV12-3 or TRBV12-4 with TRBJ1-6; D gene unclear. V gave up 6 bases and J gave up 7 bases, with 10 bases separating them. The CDR3 has 13 amino acids. The CDR3 loop reads CASSSRGNSPLHF. CDR3 sequence (DNA): TGTGCCAGCAGCTCGCGGGGAAATTCACCCCTCCACTTT.

V is TRBV12-3 or TRBV12-4 and J is TRBJ1-6, with a weak D call TRBD1 (6 bases). There are 14 residues in the CDR3. Trimming removed 6 bases at V and 10 bases at J, with 16 bases between. CDR3 residues: CASSLGGGGSPLHF. CDR3 nucleotide sequence: TGTGCCAGCAGCTTGGGGGGAGGGGGGTCACCCCTCCACTTT.

The V and J genes are TRBV3-1 and TRBJ2-3; D is uncertain. Trimming cost V 6 bases and J 1 base, with 11 bases left between them. Looked up from germline, CDR1 is LGHDT and CDR2 is YNNKEL (reference sequence). The CDR3 is 14 amino acids. CDR3 sequence reads: CASSLGRRTDTQYF. In DNA, the CDR3 is TGTGCCAGCAGTCTTGGCCGACGCACAGATACGCAGTATTTT.

The genes are TRBV7-2 and TRBJ2-1; 7 bases line up with TRBD2. The CDR3 is 11 residues long. V lost 6 bases and J lost 10; bases outside the gene matches: 3. Per the germline V gene, CDR1 is SGHTA and CDR2 is FQGNSA. The CDR3: CASRGRVEQFF. The CDR3 DNA is TGTGCCAGCAGGGGGAGGGTGGAGCAGTTCTTC.

The chain has TRBV6-6 and TRBJ1-1; 7 nucleotides match TRBD1. Unmatched junction bases numbered 12, after V lost 7 bases and J lost 1 base. The CDR3 has 16 residues. The germline gives CDR1 MNHNY, CDR2 SVGAGI (reference sequence). The CDR3 loop is CASIAVLWTGNTEAFF. DNA of the CDR3: TGTGCCAGCATAGCCGTTCTTTGGACAGGGAACACTGAAGCTTTCTTT.

This clonotype appeared a few times. V usage is TRBV7-2 and J usage is TRBJ2-3; 9 bases map to TRBD2. This CDR3 has 17 amino acids. The germline V gene has CDR1 SGHTA and CDR2 FQGNSA. J was trimmed by 2 bases and V by 0 bases; bases with no gene match: 6. CDR3 loop: CASSLAWREGLTDTQYF. As DNA, the CDR3 is TGTGCCAGCAGCTTAGCCTGGCGGGAGGGACTCACAGATACGCAGTATTTT.

The chain links TRBV10-3 to TRBJ2-7; 13 bases line up with TRBD2. Germline loops: CDR1 ENHRY, CDR2 SYGVKD. The CDR3 loop spans 13 amino acids. Unmatched junction bases numbered 1, after V lost 10 bases and J lost 1 base. CDR3 in amino acids: CATGLAGSYEQYF. Here the CDR3 DNA reads TGTGCCACGGGACTAGCGGGGTCCTACGAGCAGTACTTC.

This rearrangement joins TRBV20-1 to TRBJ2-1; D is uncertain. The CDR3 extends over 11 amino acids. V gave up 6 bases and J gave up 9 bases, with 12 bases separating them. The germline V gene encodes CDR1 DFQATT and CDR2 SNEGSKA (reference sequence). CDR3 sequence: CSAPKLGEQFF. The CDR3, as DNA: TGCAGTGCCCCTAAATTAGGTGAGCAGTTCTTC.